Shown below are 24 T cell receptor beta chains from a single sample sequenced in a study of blood T cell repertoires in COVID-19. Generated by immunoSEQ multiplex PCR, the TCRdb table keeps only in-frame clones and is missing some. The sample carries roughly 180,000 clones, 83% recorded once. The sequencing input was PBMCs or T cells enriched from blood (not recorded which). These receptors were taken from a woman between 50 and 59 years old in a cohort exposed to, infected with or recovered from COVID-19 (not recorded which).

The chain is built from TRBV25-1 and TRBJ1-2, with TRBD1 identical over 7 bases. V shed 1 base, J shed 4 bases, and the junction held 3 bases outside the gene matches. Germline CDR1 MGHDK, CDR2 SYGVNS. The CDR3 length is 14 residues. The CDR3 DNA sequence: TGTGCCAGCAGTGAATCGGACAGGCTCTATGGCTACACCTTC. It specifies CASSESDRLYGYTF.

The V gene is TRBV7-6, the J gene TRBJ2-3, with 10 bases lining up with TRBD2. The CDR3 is made up of 21 amino acids. CDR1 is SGHVS and CDR2 is FNYEAQ in the germline V gene. The junction had 21 bases not matched to a gene; V was cut back by 5 bases and J by 1 base. Here the CDR3 reads CASSHPGVAGGYSDGTDTQYF. The CDR3 DNA follows: TGTGCCAGCAGCCACCCGGGGGTAGCGGGAGGTTATTCGGACGGCACAGATACGCAGTATTTT.

The genes are TRBV28 and TRBJ1-5, with D possibly being TRBD1 (6 bases). The germline V gene encodes CDR1 MDHEN and CDR2 SYDVKM. Trimming took off 10 bases at V and 9 bases at J, with 28 bases between the two ends. The CDR3 loop spans 16 amino acids. The DNA of the CDR3 is TGTGCCACCCAAAGGGGCGCCCGGGACACCTATCGGCCCCAGCATTTT. Amino acid sequence: CATQRGARDTYRPQHF.

This sequence joins TRBV4-2 and TRBJ2-3; 8 positions agree with TRBD2. V trimming: 0 bases; J trimming: 3 bases; junction bases outside the gene matches: 5. The CDR3 is made up of 16 amino acids. Germline CDR1 LGHNA, CDR2 YNFKEQ. CDR3 in amino acids: CASSQEYRLATDTQYF. The CDR3 DNA reads as TGTGCCAGCAGCCAAGAGTATAGACTAGCGACAGATACGCAGTATTTT.

The rearrangement links TRBV27 to TRBJ1-3; possible D gene TRBD1, 5 bases. Trimming took 4 bases from V and 0 from J, leaving 22 bases between them. The CDR3 runs to 19 residues. Germline CDR1 MNHEY, CDR2 SMNVEV (reference sequence). CDR3 in amino acids: CASSSFANPGFSSGNTIYF. The CDR3 DNA sequence: TGTGCCAGCAGTTCTTTCGCGAACCCAGGGTTTAGCTCTGGAAACACCATATATTTT.

V usage is TRBV9 and J usage is TRBJ2-1; 9 positions agree with TRBD1. V was clipped by 3 bases and J by 10 bases; unmatched bases: 11. This CDR3 has 15 amino acids. Germline assignment: CDR1 SGDLS and CDR2 YYNGEE. The CDR3, as DNA: TGTGCCAGCAGCGCGGACAGGGGCCGAATGGGCGAGCAGTTCTTC. It translates to CASSADRGRMGEQFF.

This chain uses TRBV7-8 with TRBJ2-7, with 14 bases lining up with TRBD2. CDR3 length equals 14 residues. Germline assignment: CDR1 SGHVS and CDR2 FQNEAQ. V was pared by 3 bases and J by 7 bases, with 2 bases of the junction left unmatched. The chain's CDR3 is CASSLTSGRGEQYF. The CDR3, as DNA: TGTGCCAGCAGCTTGACTAGCGGGAGGGGGGAGCAGTACTTC.

This clone was detected once. The genes are TRBV14 and TRBJ1-5; D might be TRBD1 (5 bases). The germline CDR1 and CDR2 sequences are SGHDN and FVKESK. Trimming stripped 8 bases from V and 10 bases from J, with 33 bases between. The CDR3 runs to 18 residues. In DNA form, the CDR3 reads TGTGCCAGCCCCTTAAGATGGGGGGAGTTGCGAGGGATATGTCCCCAGCATTTT. Amino acids: CASPLRWGELRGICPQHF.

The V gene is TRBV4-2, the J gene TRBJ2-5, with 11 bases aligning to TRBD2. Germline CDR1 and CDR2: LGHNA and YNFKEQ. After removal of 3 bases from V and 7 bases from J, the junction contained 13 bases not matched to a gene. The CDR3 extends over 17 amino acids. The CDR3 loop reads CASSQDLAGGRLGTQYF. In nucleotides, the CDR3 is TGTGCCAGCAGCCAGGATCTAGCGGGAGGCCGTCTGGGGACCCAGTACTTC.

The table lists this clone with a few counts. This sequence joins TRBV3-1 (or the pseudogene TRBV3-2) and TRBJ1-1; D may be TRBD1 (5 bases). V lost 8 bases and J lost 3, with 19 bases in between. Germline lookup yields CDR1 LGHDT and CDR2 YNNKEL (reference sequence). The CDR3 runs 15 residues. CDR3 nucleotide sequence: TGTGCCAGCTCGATCTTTCAGGGTTTCGACACTGAAGCTTTCTTT. This codes for CASSIFQGFDTEAFF.

The J gene is TRBJ2-1, the V gene TRBV10-2; D might be TRBD1 (6 bases). Germline-derived CDR1 and CDR2 are WSHSY and SAAADI. This CDR3 contains 16 residues. V was shortened by 3 bases and J by 0 bases, with 12 bases between the two germline ends. In DNA, the CDR3 is TGCGCCAGCAGTGACCACGACAGGAGCTCCTACAATGAGCAGTTCTTC. It specifies CASSDHDRSSYNEQFF.

J is TRBJ1-2 and V is TRBV24-1, with D perhaps matching TRBD1 (5 bases). There are 15 residues in the CDR3. CDR1 and CDR2 from the germline V gene are KGHDR and SFDVKD. V was clipped by 3 bases and J by 4 bases, with 14 bases between them. The CDR3 is CATSDPGGSGYGYTF. CDR3 nucleotides: TGTGCCACCAGTGATCCCGGGGGGTCGGGCTATGGCTACACCTTC.

The genes are TRBV28 and TRBJ1-1, with D possibly matching TRBD1 (6 bases). Germline V gene lookup returns CDR1 MDHEN and CDR2 SYDVKM. Trimming took 5 bases from V and 1 from J, leaving 14 bases between them. The CDR3 is 15 amino acids. CDR3 nucleotide sequence: TGTGCCAGCAGTCTCCACCTGGGACAGAACACTGAAGCTTTCTTT. This sequence encodes CASSLHLGQNTEAFF.

The rearrangement joins TRBV30 to TRBJ2-3, with a weak D call TRBD2 (7 bases). Between the trimmed V and J ends, which lost 3 bases and 5 bases, there was a span of 18 bases. This CDR3 has 15 amino acids. The germline V gene encodes CDR1 GTSNPN and CDR2 SVGIG (reference sequence). The DNA for the CDR3 is TGTGCCTGGAGCCGCAATAAGGGGGGGGGAGATACGCAGTATTTT. Its translation is CAWSRNKGGGDTQYF.

The chain joins TRBV20-1 to TRBJ1-2; possibly TRBD1 for D (5 bases). The CDR3 consists of 11 residues. The V gene's germline CDR1 is DFQATT and CDR2 SNEGSKA (reference sequence). Between the trimmed V and J ends, which lost 6 bases and 9 bases, there was a span of 14 bases. In DNA form, the CDR3 reads TGCAGTGCGCCCCTACAGGTCAGCTACACCTTC. It encodes CSAPLQVSYTF.

This chain joins TRBV29-1 and TRBJ2-5; 9 bases are shared with TRBD2. With 0 bases clipped from V and 4 bases from J, the junction kept 15 bases outside the gene matches. The CDR3 has 18 amino acids. From germline, CDR1 is SQVTM and CDR2 ANQGSEA. CDR3 residues: CSVEDLAGGGVRGETQYF. CDR3 nucleotide sequence: TGCAGCGTTGAAGATTTAGCGGGCGGGGGGGTTAGAGGAGAGACCCAGTACTTC.

The chain carries TRBV3-1 (or the pseudogene TRBV3-2) and TRBJ2-2, with TRBD1 matching 9 bases. The CDR3 runs 15 residues. Germline values: CDR1 LGHDT, CDR2 YNNKEL (reference sequence). V lost 3 bases to trimming and J lost 4 bases; unmatched junction nucleotides: 3. The CDR3 sequence: CASSQGQGSTGELFF. The CDR3 DNA sequence: TGTGCCAGCAGCCAGGGACAGGGATCCACCGGGGAGCTGTTTTTT.

V and J are TRBV9 and TRBJ2-1; 9 bases align to TRBD1. The CDR3 consists of 15 residues. Trimming took 0 bases from V and 3 from J; bases not matched to a gene: 1. Germline CDR1 is SGDLS and CDR2 is YYNGEE. CDR3 in DNA: TGTGCCAGCAGCGTAGGGACAGGGGACTACAATGAGCAGTTCTTC. This sequence encodes CASSVGTGDYNEQFF.

CDR3 in amino acids: CASSLEGNYGYTF. CDR3 sequence (DNA): TGTGCCAGCAGTTTAGAGGGCAACTATGGCTACACCTTC. J is TRBJ1-2 and V is TRBV28; D is unclear. Trimming removed 2 bases from V and 2 bases from J, with 6 bases in between. This CDR3 has 13 amino acids. Germline assignment: CDR1 MDHEN and CDR2 SYDVKM.

The chain couples TRBV2 to TRBJ1-2; the D gene is possibly TRBD1 (6 bases). The germline V and J ends were trimmed by 6 bases and 4 bases, with 15 bases remaining between them. Germline CDR1 reads SNHLY; CDR2 reads FYNNEI. The CDR3 is 14 amino acids. In DNA, the CDR3 is TGTGCCAGCAGCACGGGACACTTGAGCTATGGCTACACCTTC. Amino acids: CASSTGHLSYGYTF.

The genes are TRBV28 and TRBJ2-2, with a weak D call TRBD2 (6 bases). V was pared by 3 bases and J by 4 bases, with 15 bases between. Germline assignment: CDR1 MDHEN and CDR2 SYDVKM. This CDR3 spans 16 amino acids. In DNA, the CDR3 is TGTGCCAGCAGTTTCATCGGGAGATTAGGCACCGGGGAGCTGTTTTTT. Amino acid sequence: CASSFIGRLGTGELFF.

The V call is TRBV29-1, the J call TRBJ1-1, with D perhaps TRBD1 (5 bases). The germline gives CDR1 SQVTM, CDR2 ANQGSEA. The ends were cut back, 7 bases at V and 6 bases at J, with 12 bases in the middle. This CDR3 comprises 11 residues. The CDR3 DNA is TGCAGCGGCGGCCGGGGGGCTGAAGCTTTCTTT. As protein: CSGGRGAEAFF.

This rearrangement joins TRBV4-1 to TRBJ1-5; D remains ambiguous. There are 14 residues in the CDR3. V gave up 1 base and J gave up 6 bases, with 10 bases separating them. Germline lookup yields CDR1 MGHRA and CDR2 YSYEKL. The CDR3 here is CASSQAISGQPQHF. CDR3 nucleotides: TGCGCCAGCAGCCAAGCCATATCGGGTCAGCCCCAGCATTTT.

The V and J genes are TRBV2 and TRBJ2-5; a possible D gene is TRBD2 (7 bases). The CDR3 length is 15 residues. The V end lost 3 bases, the J end lost 4 bases, and 15 bases lay between the germline ends. The germline gives CDR1 SNHLY, CDR2 FYNNEI. CDR3 sequence (DNA): TGTGCCAGCAGTGATTCTGGGGGGGGGCGAGAGACCCAGTACTTC. Translated, it gives CASSDSGGGRETQYF.